This record covers a single TCR beta chain. It lacks a known antigen. Base qualities were left out, and no much larger clone turns up one base away. The CDR3 contains 15 residues, cysteine and phenylalanine counted. Only the CDR3 part of the read is kept: 45 bases, read in frame from the first base. At the junction V is shortened by 6 bases and J by 5 bases, with 17 bases in between. From a lookup of the germline V gene, CDR1 and CDR2 are MDHEN and SYDVKM. This specimen belongs to a study of resident and recirculating memory T cells in vitiligo (dated 2018 in TCRdb). Notes on the research overall: The study took epidermis from shave biopsies of two lesional and two nonlesional sites, plus PBMCs, from each of a few stable vitiligo patients for TCR beta sequencing. Without cell sorting, samples were homogenized immediately before genomic DNA was extracted using the Qiagen DNeasy Blood & Tissue Kit. The human TCR beta sequencing tested whether specific clones in lesional vitiligo skin differed from clones in nonlesional skin and blood. The study at large found these results: By overlap and correlation analysis, no significant repertoire overlap was shown between biopsies, even within a single patient, except for each lesion compared with itself. No unique dominant TCR clone was detected, and variation in clonality was observed among vitiligo lesions. Mechanistic studies in the future are needed to assess how much the detected T cell clones and the human Trm pools versus Tcm pools each contribute. TCR sequences were not found to be conserved across biopsy sites or patients, suggesting that different lesions are infiltrated by different T cell clones, a pattern described as private specificity.

Stable vitiligo was defined as no change in lesions over the previous 6 months. Stable patients also had to lack confetti depigmentation, a clinical sign of active vitiligo. Patients who had been treated within the previous three months were excluded. PBMCs were isolated from heparinized blood by Ficoll density gradient centrifugation and then flash-frozen. TCR beta chains were amplified from genomic DNA with the immunoSEQ hsTCRB kit. Sequencing of TCR beta libraries was performed on an Illumina MiSeq instrument by the immunoSEQ service. The original methods were these. The immunoSEQ Analyzer was used to analyze the repertoire data. The table comes from immuneACCESS by way of TCRdb, which keeps in-frame sequences with V and J called. Part of the clones is missing from these tables; in studies checked, under half for an unresolved V gene and the rest for unknown reasons. V and J calls and clone size come straight from that table; D and trimming were deduced from the DNA. Recorded for this sample are 55,000 to 75,000 clones; 80% to 95% of them occurred a single time. Over 4.5% of the sample is held by the ten biggest clonotypes.

The source material was blood. This chain is built from TRBV28 and TRBJ1-5; a tentative D match to TRBD1 spans 6 bases. The clonotype originates from a male donor with vitiligo. The CDR3 amino acid sequence is: CASSPGQRGHQPQHF. The DNA sequence follows: TGTGCCAGCAGCCCGGGACAACGGGGCCATCAGCCCCAGCATTTT.